Following are 7 T cell receptor beta chains from one sample sequenced in a study of Tregs in tolerant kidney transplant recipients. Libraries were prepared by immunoSEQ multiplex PCR; TCRdb keeps only in-frame clonotypes and omits some of them. The table includes about 81,000 clones, roughly nine tenths detected once. Related graft donors supplied nonmyeloablative bone marrow transplants, and mixed chimerism was transient. Material: CD4+ T cells from blood (PBMCs), obtained 24 months after the transplant. All receptors derive from a human patient who received a combined kidney and bone marrow transplant. Some T cells could come from the graft donor.

The chain recombines TRBV5-1 with TRBJ2-3, with 7 nucleotides matching TRBD1. The germline V gene encodes CDR1 SGHRS and CDR2 YFSETQ. V lost 5 bases and J lost 5; bases outside the gene matches: 11. The CDR3 totals 15 residues. This CDR3 is CASRRQGTSGDTQYF. The CDR3 DNA is TGCGCCAGCAGACGACAGGGAACGTCCGGAGATACGCAGTATTTT.

The V gene is TRBV23-1, the J gene TRBJ1-1; 12 bases map to TRBD1. TRBV23-1 counts as an open reading frame of uncertain function. V gave up 9 bases and J gave up 3 bases; unmatched junction bases: 26. This CDR3 is 21 amino acids long. Here the CDR3 reads CARQKKPGQGACIEVDTEAFF. The CDR3 bases are TGCGCCAGGCAAAAGAAACCGGGACAGGGGGCTTGTATTGAAGTCGACACTGAAGCTTTCTTT.

The chain joins TRBV4-1 to TRBJ2-7, with TRBD1 matching 9 bases. There are 15 residues in the CDR3. Germline loops: CDR1 MGHRA, CDR2 YSYEKL. V shed 4 bases, J shed 1 base, and the junction held 5 bases outside the gene matches. Written as DNA, the CDR3 is TGCGCCAGCAGCCCATGGACAGGGGATTCCTACGAGCAGTACTTC. Protein sequence: CASSPWTGDSYEQYF.

V and J are TRBV15 and TRBJ2-7; TRBD1 matches 7 bases. With 0 bases clipped from V and 3 bases from J, the junction kept 8 bases outside the gene matches. The CDR3 loop spans 16 amino acids. Germline loops: CDR1 LNHNV, CDR2 YYDKDF (reference sequence). CDR3 nucleotide sequence: TGTGCCACCAGCAGAGATCAGCCTCGACAGGGCTACGAGCAGTACTTC. The encoded protein is CATSRDQPRQGYEQYF.

The CDR3 loop is CASKESGYNSPLHF. DNA of the CDR3: TGTGCCAGTAAGGAATCGGGTTATAATTCACCCCTCCACTTT. The genes are TRBV19 and TRBJ1-6; no definite D call. Trimming took 7 bases from V and 4 from J, leaving 11 bases between them. The CDR3 consists of 14 residues. Germline CDR1 reads LNHDA; CDR2 reads SQIVND (reference sequence).

The chain links TRBV7-2 to TRBJ1-3; D gene uncertain. The CDR3 is 15 amino acids. Trimming pared 2 bases from V and 6 bases from J, leaving 14 bases between. Per germline, CDR1 SGHTA and CDR2 FQGNSA. The CDR3, as DNA: TGTGCCAGCAGCTTAAGCGGCGGATTTTCAAACACCATATATTTT. It specifies CASSLSGGFSNTIYF.

The chain recombines TRBV5-1 with TRBJ2-2; D remains unclear. CDR1 is SGHRS, CDR2 YFSETQ, per germline. This CDR3 region has 14 residues. V was clipped by 4 bases and J by 8 bases, with 15 bases between them. The CDR3 here is CASSTNSRRGELFF. The CDR3 bases are TGCGCCAGCAGCACTAATTCAAGGCGAGGGGAGCTGTTTTTT.